This is a list of T cell receptor beta chains from one sample in a study of CD8+ T cells in alopecia areata. Using immunoSEQ multiplex PCR, the repertoire was profiled, and TCRdb retains in-frame clones only, with some absent. Among some 150,000 clones listed, about 88% were seen once. The sample in question was CD8+ T cells sorted from blood, obtained at week 4, from a patient treated with tofacitinib. These receptors all stem from a human donor with alopecia areata. The CDR3 runs from the conserved cysteine through the conserved F or W. A D gene is named only where the DNA matches it firmly. For some rows the clone size is stated as once, few or many, or as a class when expanded; others skip it.

d_call,j_call,clone_size,v_call,cdr3_length,cdr3_nt,cdr3_aa
.,TRBJ2-7,few,TRBV5-1,13,TGCGCCAGCGGTCCTAGCGACACCTACGAGCAGTACTTC,CASGPSDTYEQYF
TRBD1,TRBJ1-1,.,TRBV7-9,17,TGTGCCAGCAGTTCCCTGACAGGGGGCCAACTGGGGACTGAAGCTTTCTTT,CASSSLTGGQLGTEAFF
.,TRBJ1-2,.,TRBV7-9,16,TGTGCCAGCAGCTCCCCAGGGTTCATTCTCGACTATGGCTACACCTTC,CASSSPGFILDYGYTF
TRBD1,TRBJ2-7,.,TRBV7-9,16,TGTGCCAGCAGCTCAGGACAGGGGGCTTACTCCTACGAGCAGTACTTC,CASSSGQGAYSYEQYF
.,TRBJ2-1,.,TRBV30,15,TGTGCCTGGAGTGGTAACCCTGGCTCCTACAATGAGCAGTTCTTC,CAWSGNPGSYNEQFF
.,TRBJ2-7,.,TRBV29-1,12,TGCAGCGTTGAGAAGGGGACCTACGAGCAGTACTTC,CSVEKGTYEQYF
TRBD2,TRBJ2-1,.,TRBV9,17,TGTGCCAGCAGCGTAGAGGGTAGCGGGAAGTCCCACAATGAGCAGTTCTTC,CASSVEGSGKSHNEQFF
TRBD2,TRBJ2-7,.,TRBV27,13,TGTGCCAGCAGTTTTCGGGGGGCCTACGAGCAGTACTTC,CASSFRGAYEQYF
.,TRBJ2-7,.,TRBV27,11,TGTGCCAGCAGTGCGCTCTACGAGCAGTACTTC,CASSALYEQYF
.,TRBJ2-1,.,TRBV13,12,TGTGCCAGCAGCGACCAGGGGAATGAGCAGTTCTTC,CASSDQGNEQFF
.,TRBJ2-5,.,TRBV29-1,12,TGCAGCGTTGAAGGGAGACAAGAGACCCAGTACTTC,CSVEGRQETQYF
TRBD2,TRBJ2-3,.,TRBV5-1,14,TGCGCCAGCAGCGAGCGGGGGGTCACAGATACGCAGTATTTT,CASSERGVTDTQYF
TRBD1,TRBJ1-2,.,TRBV5-1,14,TGCGCCAGCAGCTCCGGGACAGGGGAGAGTGGCTACACCTTC,CASSSGTGESGYTF
TRBD2,TRBJ2-1,.,TRBV7-7,16,TGTGCCAGCAGCTTAGACCCAGCGGGGGCATACAATGAGCAGTTCTTC,CASSLDPAGAYNEQFF
.,TRBJ2-2,.,TRBV29-1,14,TGCAGCGTTCTTCTCGCGGGGTTAACCGGGGAGCTGTTTTTT,CSVLLAGLTGELFF
TRBD1,TRBJ2-6,.,TRBV7-9,15,TGTGCCAGCAGCGTAACAGGGGCCGGGGCCAACGTCCTGACTTTC,CASSVTGAGANVLTF
TRBD2,TRBJ2-1,.,TRBV25-1,15,TGTGCCAGCAGTGAGACTAGCGTCACCTACAATGAGCAGTTCTTC,CASSETSVTYNEQFF
TRBD1,TRBJ1-1,.,TRBV30,14,TGTGCCTGGAGTCCGGGGACAGTCAACACTGAAGCTTTCTTT,CAWSPGTVNTEAFF
.,TRBJ2-7,.,TRBV19,12,TGTGCCAGTAGTGCTGAGCTAGGCGAGCAGTACTTC,CASSAELGEQYF
.,TRBJ1-2,.,TRBV11-1,13,TGTGCCAGCAGCGCCGGGACGTATTATGGCTACACCTTC,CASSAGTYYGYTF
.,TRBJ2-2,.,TRBV13,16,TGTGCCAGCAGCCTCACCGGAGGGGTAAACACCGGGGAGCTGTTTTTT,CASSLTGGVNTGELFF
TRBD2,TRBJ2-3,.,TRBV7-9,16,TGTGCCAGCAGGGATACTAGCGGGGGGCGCACAGATACGCAGTATTTT,CASRDTSGGRTDTQYF
TRBD1,TRBJ2-2,.,TRBV15,16,TGTGCCACCAGCAGAGGACAGGGGGGACGCACCGGGGAGCTGTTTTTT,CATSRGQGGRTGELFF
.,TRBJ1-5,.,TRBV5-1,15,TGCGCCAGCAGCCCCGGAGAGGGAGGGAATCAGCCCCAGCATTTT,CASSPGEGGNQPQHF
TRBD1,TRBJ2-2,.,TRBV6-1,14,TGTGCCAGCAGTCCGGGACAGGGCACCGGGGAGCTGTTTTTT,CASSPGQGTGELFF
.,TRBJ2-7,.,TRBV14,16,TGTGCCAGCAGCCAAACTACCGGACATCCCTCCTACGAGCAGTACTTC,CASSQTTGHPSYEQYF
.,TRBJ1-4,.,TRBV4-1,16,TGCGCCAGCAGCCAGGGACGGGACGGGCGGAATGAAAAACTGTTTTTT,CASSQGRDGRNEKLFF
TRBD2,TRBJ2-7,.,TRBV5-6,15,TGTGCCAGCAGCTTGGAACTAGCGGGGTCCTACGAGCAGTACTTC,CASSLELAGSYEQYF
.,TRBJ2-1,.,TRBV2,11,TGTGCCATCAGACCGGGGGCTGAGCAGTTCTTC,CAIRPGAEQFF
.,TRBJ2-1,.,TRBV4-1,16,TGCGCCAGCAGCCTCTTGGGGGGAGTGATTCGCGATGAGCAGTTCTTC,CASSLLGGVIRDEQFF
.,TRBJ2-1,.,TRBV29-1,16,TGCAGCGTTGAGAAGGGTGATCCGCGGCATTACAATGAGCAGTTCTTC,CSVEKGDPRHYNEQFF
.,TRBJ1-1,.,TRBV12-5,14,TGTGCTAGTGGTTTCGGGTCGAAAGGGACTGAAGCTTTCTTT,CASGFGSKGTEAFF
.,TRBJ2-1,.,TRBV4-2,14,TGTGCCAGCAGCCAAGAGTCCCTAGCGATTGAGCAGTTCTTC,CASSQESLAIEQFF
.,TRBJ2-5,.,TRBV2,13,TGTGCCAGCATAGGGACATCTCAAGAGACCCAGTACTTC,CASIGTSQETQYF
.,TRBJ1-5,.,TRBV27,14,TGTGCCAGCAGTTTCTTAGGGGAAAATCAGCCCCAGCATTTT,CASSFLGENQPQHF
.,TRBJ2-6,few,TRBV29-1,13,TGCAGCGGGACAGTTTCTGGGGCCAACGTCCTGACTTTC,CSGTVSGANVLTF
.,TRBJ2-1,.,TRBV29-1,15,TGCAGCGTTGAGGGTATTCAGGGGGGCTACAATGAGCAGTTCTTC,CSVEGIQGGYNEQFF
.,TRBJ2-3,.,TRBV30,12,TGTGCCTGGAAGGGCACACCAGATACGCAGTATTTT,CAWKGTPDTQYF
.,TRBJ2-7,.,TRBV27,14,TGTGCCAGCAGTTTATTCTCCGGGACTCAGGAGCAGTACTTC,CASSLFSGTQEQYF
.,TRBJ2-3,.,TRBV5-1,18,TGCGCCAGCAGCTTGGTTATCGGTACTGGGCGATACCCAGATACGCAGTATTTT,CASSLVIGTGRYPDTQYF
.,TRBJ1-5,.,TRBV4-1,14,TGCGCCAGCAGCCAAGTTAAGGGGAATCAGCCCCAGCATTTT,CASSQVKGNQPQHF
.,TRBJ1-2,.,TRBV7-8,15,TGTGCCAGCAGCCCTACCAGGACTGCGCTACTTGGCTACACCTTC,CASSPTRTALLGYTF
.,TRBJ1-3,.,TRBV5-1,15,TGCGCCAGCAGGAACGACCTGAGCTCTGGAAACACCATATATTTT,CASRNDLSSGNTIYF
.,TRBJ2-2,.,TRBV29-1,14,TGCAGCGCGATTTTCGGGGCGAACACCGGGGAGCTGTTTTTT,CSAIFGANTGELFF
TRBD2,TRBJ2-2,.,TRBV5-4,16,TGTGCCAGCAGCGCCGGGGGGGATTTCGACACCGGGGAGCTGTTTTTT,CASSAGGDFDTGELFF
TRBD1,TRBJ2-7,once,TRBV27,16,TGTGCCAGCAGTTTATCAGGACAGGGGGAATCCTACGAGCAGTACTTC,CASSLSGQGESYEQYF
TRBD1,TRBJ2-7,.,TRBV25-1,16,TGTGCCAGCAGTGATGGTCCACGGGACAGACTTGGCGAGCAGTACTTC,CASSDGPRDRLGEQYF
.,TRBJ2-7,few,TRBV2,12,TGTGCCAGCAGTGAAGGTCCCTACGAGCAGTACTTC,CASSEGPYEQYF
.,TRBJ2-3,.,TRBV5-4,13,TGTGCCCCCCGGGACTCGCACACAGATACGCAGTATTTT,CAPRDSHTDTQYF
.,TRBJ1-1,.,TRBV15,15,TGTGCCACCAGCAGAGAAACAGACATGAACACTGAAGCTTTCTTT,CATSRETDMNTEAFF
TRBD2,TRBJ2-3,.,TRBV6-6,12,TGTGCCAGCAGCCTTAGCGGGACAAGTGGGTATTTT,CASSLSGTSGYF
.,TRBJ2-4,.,TRBV4-1,11,TGCGCCAGCAAGGGACCAAACATTCAGTACTTC,CASKGPNIQYF
.,TRBJ2-7,once,TRBV5-4,11,TGTGCCAGCAGCTCCGCCTACGAGCAGTACTTC,CASSSAYEQYF
TRBD1,TRBJ1-1,.,TRBV13,16,TGTGCCAGCAGCTCCGGACAGGCTGCTATGAACACTGAAGCTTTCTTT,CASSSGQAAMNTEAFF
TRBD2,TRBJ2-4,.,TRBV14,16,TGTGCCAGCAGCCAAGAACTAGCGGGGGCCAAAAACATTCAGTACTTC,CASSQELAGAKNIQYF